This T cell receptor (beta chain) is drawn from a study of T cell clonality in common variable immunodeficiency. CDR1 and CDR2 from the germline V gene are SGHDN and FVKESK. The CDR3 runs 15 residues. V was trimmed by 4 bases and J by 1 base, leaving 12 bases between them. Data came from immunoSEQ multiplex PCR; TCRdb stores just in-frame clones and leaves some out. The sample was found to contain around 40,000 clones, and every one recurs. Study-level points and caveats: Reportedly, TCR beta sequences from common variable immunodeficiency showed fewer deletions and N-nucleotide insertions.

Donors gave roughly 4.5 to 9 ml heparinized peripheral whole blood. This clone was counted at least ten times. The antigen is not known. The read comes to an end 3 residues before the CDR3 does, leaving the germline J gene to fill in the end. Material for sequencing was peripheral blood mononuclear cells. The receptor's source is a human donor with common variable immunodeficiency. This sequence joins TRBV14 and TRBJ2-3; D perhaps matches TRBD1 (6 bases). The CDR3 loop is CASSLQDRGTDTQYF. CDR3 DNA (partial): TGTGCCAGCAGCCTCCAGGACAGAGGCACAGATACG. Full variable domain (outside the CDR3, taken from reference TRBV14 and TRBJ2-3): EAGVTQFPSHSVIEKGQTVTLRCDPISGHDNLYWYRRVMGKEIKFLLHFVKESKQDESGMPNNRFLAERTGGTYSTLKVQPAELEDSGVYFCASSLQDRGTDTQYFGPGTRLTVL.